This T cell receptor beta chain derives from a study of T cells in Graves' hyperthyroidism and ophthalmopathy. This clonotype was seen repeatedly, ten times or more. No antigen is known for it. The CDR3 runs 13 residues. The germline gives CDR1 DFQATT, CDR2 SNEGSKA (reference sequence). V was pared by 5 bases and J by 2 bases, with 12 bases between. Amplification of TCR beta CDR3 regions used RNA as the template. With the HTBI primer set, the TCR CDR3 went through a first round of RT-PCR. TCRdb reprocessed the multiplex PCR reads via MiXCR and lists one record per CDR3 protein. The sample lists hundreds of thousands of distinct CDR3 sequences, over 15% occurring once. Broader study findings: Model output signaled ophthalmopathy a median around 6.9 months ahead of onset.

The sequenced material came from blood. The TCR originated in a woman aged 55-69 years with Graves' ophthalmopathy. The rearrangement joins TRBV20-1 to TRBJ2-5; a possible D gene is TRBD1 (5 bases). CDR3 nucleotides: TGCAGTGCTCCCCGACAGAATCAAGAGACCCAGTACTTC. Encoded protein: CSAPRQNQETQYF.